This TCR beta chain was identified during a study of TIL therapy for anti-PD-1-resistant metastatic lung cancer. On the study more broadly: By whole-exome sequencing, median non-synonymous tumor mutation burden was around 1.5 mutations per megabase.

Time point: pre-treatment sample, taken before nivolumab and TIL therapy. The libraries were made with immunoSEQ v3. TCRdb's table, derived via immunoSEQ multiplex PCR, lists solely in-frame clones and lacks some. This table has tens of thousands of clones, roughly 70% appearing once. Regarding this clone: Its antigen is as yet unknown.

Study conclusions and caveats: After infusion, TIL clonotypes partly replaced peripheral T cells and declined over months.

The receptor was derived from a person between 25 and 80 years old with non-small cell lung cancer. Sequenced here: blood, sampled at baseline.

The CDR3 region is CASSPRTGPNYGYTF. Here the CDR3 DNA reads TGTGCCAGCAGCCCGAGGACAGGGCCTAACTATGGCTACACCTTC. The V call is TRBV5-4, the J call TRBJ1-2; 8 nucleotides agree with TRBD1. The germline V gene encodes CDR1 SGHNT and CDR2 YYREEE (reference sequence). V shed 4 bases, J shed 0 bases, and the junction held 5 bases outside the gene matches. The CDR3 is 15 amino acids.